The 2 T cell receptor beta chains given below trace back to one sample, sequenced in a study of T cells after yellow fever vaccination. MiXCR, applied by TCRdb to the 5' RACE reads, yields one record per CDR3 protein. The sample includes 45,000 to 65,000 distinct CDR3 sequences, more than 6.5% of them seen just once. The sequencing here drew on CD8+ T cells not binding an NS4B(214-222) dextramer, sorted from PBMCs, taken around 45 days after the first yellow fever vaccination. The receptors originated from a man between 18 and 35 years old who received the YFV17D yellow fever vaccine.

This clonotype was detected ten times or more. The chain uses TRBV7-8 and TRBJ1-1, with no clear D. Germline CDR1 reads SGHVS; CDR2 reads FQNEAQ. The CDR3 extends over 14 amino acids. Trimming shortened V by 0 bases and J by 5 bases, and 10 bases separated the two germline ends. The CDR3 nucleotides are TGTGCCAGCAGCTTAGCCGTGGAATTGACTGAAGCTTTCTTT. Protein product: CASSLAVELTEAFF.

This clonotype has a handful of counts. The chain joins TRBV20-1 to TRBJ1-5; D is unclear. The germline CDR1 and CDR2 sequences are DFQATT and SNEGSKA (reference sequence). The CDR3 totals 12 residues. Trimming pared 4 bases from V and 4 bases from J, leaving 8 bases between. The CDR3 DNA reads TGCAGTGCTACAGACCTAAATCAGCCCCAGCATTTT. Protein: CSATDLNQPQHF.